The next 20 T cell receptor beta chains were all read from a single sample in a study of blood T cell repertoires in COVID-19 (dated by TCRdb to about 2020). The library relied on the immunoSEQ multiplex PCR assay. TCRdb mirrors the immuneACCESS table, restricted to in-frame sequences. Some clones are absent from its copies; in checked studies, under half trace to an unresolved V gene, and the reason for the others is unknown. This sample has tens of thousands of clones in its table, and around 86% of those were observed once. Around 2.9% of the sample rests with the top ten. Material for sequencing was peripheral blood. The receptors stem from a man older than 75 with acute or convalescent COVID-19.

In DNA, the CDR3 is TGCGCCAGCAGCCAAGATCGATACAGGGGTCCCGGGGAGCTGTTTTTT. Amino acids: CASSQDRYRGPGELFF. The gene calls are TRBV4-3 and TRBJ2-2, with 7 bases lining up with TRBD1. Germline loops: CDR1 LGHNA, CDR2 YSLEER. The CDR3 runs 16 residues. The J segment lost 6 bases and the V segment lost 0 bases, leaving 7 bases of the junction unmatched.

This rearrangement joins TRBV5-1 to TRBJ2-1; a weak D match, TRBD2 (5 bases). Trimming removed 4 bases at V and 8 bases at J, with 13 bases between. Germline assignment: CDR1 SGHRS and CDR2 YFSETQ. The CDR3 loop spans 13 amino acids. The DNA for the CDR3 is TGCGCCAGCAGCCGCTCGGGGAGCTATGAGCAGTTCTTC. Amino acid sequence: CASSRSGSYEQFF.

V usage is TRBV2 and J usage is TRBJ1-5, with 8 bases fitting TRBD1. CDR1 and CDR2 from the germline V gene are SNHLY and FYNNEI. Trimming removed 6 bases from V and 7 bases from J; junction bases left unmatched: 11. This CDR3 has 15 amino acids. CDR3 amino acids: CASRLRQGAAQPQHF. The CDR3 bases are TGTGCCAGCAGACTCAGGCAGGGGGCCGCCCAGCCCCAGCATTTT.

The chain joins TRBV10-3 to TRBJ2-2; D gene ambiguous. Germline loops: CDR1 ENHRY, CDR2 SYGVKD. Trimming removed 11 bases from V and 0 bases from J, with 16 bases in between. This CDR3 region has 15 residues. CDR3 bases: TGTGCCGCCTCCCCGAGCAGCGCGAACACCGGGGAGCTGTTTTTT. Amino acids: CAASPSSANTGELFF.

The chain couples TRBV11-3 to TRBJ1-1; tentatively, D is TRBD1 (5 bases). Germline CDR1 reads SGHNT; CDR2 reads YENEEA. V was clipped by 0 bases and J by 4 bases, with 12 bases between them. The CDR3 loop spans 15 amino acids. Here the CDR3 DNA reads TGTGCCAGCAGCTTAGATTCTGGGGCCGGCACTGAAGCTTTCTTT. It yields the protein CASSLDSGAGTEAFF.

The chain uses TRBV7-9 and TRBJ2-2; D unclear. Trimming left V 1 base short and J 1 base short, with 7 bases between. Germline V gene data show CDR1 as SEHNR and CDR2 as FQNEAQ (reference sequence). The CDR3 has 15 residues. The CDR3 DNA follows: TGTGCCAGCAGCTTAGACGGGTGGAACACCGGGGAGCTGTTTTTT. Protein sequence: CASSLDGWNTGELFF. Filled out from reference TRBV7-9 and TRBJ2-2, the complete variable domain reads DTGVSQNPRHKITKRGQNVTFRCDPISEHNRLYWYRQTLGQGPEFLTYFQNEAQLEKSRLLSDRFSAERPKGSFSTLEIQRTEQGDSAMYLCASSLDGWNTGELFFGEGSRLTVL.

This sequence joins TRBV10-3 and TRBJ2-1; maybe TRBD2 (5 bases). V was clipped by 5 bases and J by 4 bases, with 18 bases between them. The CDR3 has 16 amino acids. The germline gives CDR1 ENHRY, CDR2 SYGVKD. CDR3: CAISYSDSKGYNEQFF. DNA of the CDR3: TGTGCCATCAGTTATTCGGACTCAAAAGGATACAATGAGCAGTTCTTC.

This chain links TRBV7-2 with TRBJ2-6; 7 bases are shared with TRBD1. The CDR3 sequence is 16 residues long. The germline V gene encodes CDR1 SGHTA and CDR2 FQGNSA. Trimming cost V 5 bases and J 4 bases; bases outside gene matches: 8. The CDR3 DNA reads TGTGCCAGCAGCCCCCGACAGGGCGCCGGGGCCAACGTCCTGACTTTC. The encoded protein is CASSPRQGAGANVLTF.

This chain uses TRBV11-3 with TRBJ1-6, with a weak D call TRBD1 (5 bases). Germline values: CDR1 SGHNT, CDR2 YENEEA. The ends were cut back, 1 base at V and 10 bases at J, with 11 bases in the middle. The CDR3 is 14 amino acids. The CDR3 loop is CASSLGGSRSPLHF. The CDR3 DNA is TGTGCCAGCAGCTTAGGGGGCTCAAGGTCACCCCTCCACTTT.

The chain employs TRBV24-1 and TRBJ2-3; D possibly corresponds to TRBD1 (6 bases). The CDR3 runs to 15 residues. V lost 3 bases and J 8 bases, leaving 17 bases between the germline ends. The germline gives CDR1 KGHDR, CDR2 SFDVKD. CDR3 sequence reads: CATSDPGAGTITQYF. CDR3 nucleotide sequence: TGTGCCACCAGTGATCCAGGGGCCGGAACAATTACGCAGTATTTT.

The chain uses TRBV6-5 and TRBJ1-6, with D unclear. Trimming removed 6 bases from V and 9 bases from J, with 18 bases in between. Germline CDR1 is MNHEY and CDR2 is SVGAGI. The CDR3 has 15 amino acids. The CDR3 sequence is CASRPDLVGISPLHF. The DNA of the CDR3 is TGTGCCAGCAGGCCCGATTTGGTCGGGATTTCACCCCTCCACTTT.

The chain recombines TRBV3-1 (or the pseudogene TRBV3-2) with TRBJ1-3, with D perhaps matching TRBD1 (5 bases). Germline V gene lookup returns CDR1 LGHDT and CDR2 YNNKEL (reference sequence). V was pared by 7 bases and J by 2 bases, with 12 bases between. The CDR3 has 14 amino acids. The CDR3 DNA is TGTGCCAGCACCTGGGGCCGGGCTGGAAACACCATATATTTT. Encoded protein: CASTWGRAGNTIYF.

The rearrangement links TRBV19 to TRBJ1-1; the match to TRBD1 covers 10 bases. CDR3 length: 16 residues. CDR1 and CDR2 (germline): LNHDA, SQIVND (reference sequence). V gave up 3 bases and J gave up 3 bases; unmatched junction bases: 7. This CDR3 is CASSIRQGAWDTEAFF. DNA for the CDR3: TGTGCCAGTAGTATTCGACAGGGGGCCTGGGACACTGAAGCTTTCTTT. The entire variable domain, with the rest obtained from reference TRBV19 and TRBJ1-1, is as follows: DGGITQSPKYLFRKEGQNVTLSCEQNLNHDAMYWYRQDPGQGLRLIYYSQIVNDFQKGDIAEGYSVSREKKESFPLTVTSAQKNPTAFYLCASSIRQGAWDTEAFFGQGTRLTVV.

The chain has TRBV2 and TRBJ2-7; 8 bases are shared with TRBD2. The germline gives CDR1 SNHLY, CDR2 FYNNEI. This CDR3 region has 15 residues. V lost 4 bases and J lost 0; bases outside the gene matches: 5. The DNA for the CDR3 is TGTGCCAGCAGTGCAACCGGGACTAGCTCCTACGAGCAGTACTTC. Translated, it gives CASSATGTSSYEQYF.

The chain carries TRBV5-1 and TRBJ1-6, with 7 bases fitting TRBD1. The germline V gene has CDR1 SGHRS and CDR2 YFSETQ. Losses at the gene ends were 0 bases for V and 7 bases for J; bases not matched to a gene: 4. This CDR3 spans 15 amino acids. CDR3 DNA sequence: TGCGCCAGCAGCTTGGAGGTGACAGGGAATTCACCCCTCCACTTT. Translated, it gives CASSLEVTGNSPLHF. Using reference TRBV5-1 and TRBJ1-6 for the parts outside the CDR3, the full variable domain is KAGVTQTPRYLIKTRGQQVTLSCSPISGHRSVSWYQQTPGQGLQFLFEYFSETQRNKGNFPGRFSGRQFSNSRSEMNVSTLELGDSALYLCASSLEVTGNSPLHFGNGTRLTVT.

The chain combines TRBV18 with TRBJ1-2; TRBD1 agrees at 7 bases. Per germline, CDR1 KGHSH and CDR2 LQKENI. Trimming removed 2 bases from V and 2 bases from J; junction bases left unmatched: 2. The CDR3 spans 14 residues. In nucleotides, the CDR3 is TGTGCCAGCTCACCAGGGACAGAAAACTATGGCTACACCTTC. It encodes CASSPGTENYGYTF. Full variable domain (outside the CDR3, taken from reference TRBV18 and TRBJ1-2): NAGVMQNPRHLVRRRGQEARLRCSPMKGHSHVYWYRQLPEEGLKFMVYLQKENIIDESGMPKERFSAEFPKEGPSILRIQQVVRGDSAAYFCASSPGTENYGYTFGSGTRLTVV.

The CDR3 region is CASSRDRDYGYTF. In DNA form, the CDR3 reads TGTGCCAGTAGCAGGGACAGGGACTATGGCTACACCTTC. V gene TRBV19 combines with J gene TRBJ1-2, with 9 bases that match TRBD1. The junction had 2 bases not matched to a gene; V was cut back by 6 bases and J by 3 bases. The CDR3 extends over 13 amino acids. Germline V gene sequence: CDR1 LNHDA, CDR2 SQIVND (reference sequence).

The chain recombines TRBV5-8 with TRBJ2-7; TRBD2 agrees at 15 bases. This CDR3 is 18 amino acids long. With 4 bases clipped from V and 0 bases from J, the junction kept 8 bases outside the gene matches. Germline V gives CDR1 SGHTS, CDR2 YDEGEE. DNA for the CDR3: TGTGCCAGCAGCCTTCGGACTAGCGGGAGGGCTTTCTCCTACGAGCAGTACTTC. Amino acid sequence: CASSLRTSGRAFSYEQYF.

V is TRBV9 and J is TRBJ2-5; 10 bases line up with TRBD2. The trim removed 0 bases at V and 2 bases at J, leaving 4 bases unmatched. The germline V gene encodes CDR1 SGDLS and CDR2 YYNGEE. This CDR3 contains 16 residues. In nucleotides, the CDR3 is TGTGCCAGCAGCGTAGGTCTAGCGGGGGCACAAGAGACCCAGTACTTC. It translates to CASSVGLAGAQETQYF.

The chain links TRBV7-9 to TRBJ2-7; 8 bases are shared with TRBD1. CDR3 size: 15 residues. The germline V gene has CDR1 SEHNR and CDR2 FQNEAQ (reference sequence). V shed 2 bases and J 5 bases; nucleotides not matched to a gene: 8. The CDR3 nucleotides are TGTGCCAGCAGCTTAAAGGGTGCAGGGGGCCACGAGCAGTACTTC. Translated: CASSLKGAGGHEQYF.